The clone carrying this T cell receptor (beta chain) came up a few times. Its target is unknown. The CDR3 spans 16 residues. Germline CDR1 is SGHDN and CDR2 is FVKESK. The ends were cut back, 4 bases at V and 3 bases at J, with 15 bases in the middle. The data stem from a study of T cells after yellow fever vaccination. Study overall: Libraries from low-cell-number fractions were prepared with the SMART-Seq v4 Ultra Low Input RNA kit. Regarding the study as a whole: A secondary response was less intense yet reached its peak sooner, at day 5 versus 15. Most primary-vaccination clones recurred post-booster (around 97% CD4, about 90% CD8). Overlap between CD4 and CD8 compartments was detected for a small share of clonotypes.

One entry per CDR3 protein results from TCRdb running MiXCR on the 5' RACE reads. The sample yields roughly 110,000 distinct CDR3 sequences, 8.4% seen once. Here the sequenced sample was CD8+ T cells sorted from PBMCs, taken 45 days after the yellow fever booster vaccination. This TCR came from a man aged 30 to 45 who received the YFV17D yellow fever vaccine. The chain is built from TRBV14 and TRBJ1-4; D is unresolved. The CDR3 sequence is CASSLLIAGANEKLFF. The CDR3 DNA reads TGTGCCAGCAGCCTCCTCATCGCTGGCGCTAATGAAAAACTGTTTTTT.